This T cell receptor (beta chain) was sequenced in a study of neurological immune-mediated disorders. Overall study results and limits: Among 34 multiple sclerosis patients, phylogenetic grouping put the repertoires of 18 into a single related-CDR3 cluster, a possible signature.

In this sample, this clonotype turned up many times. Its antigen is currently unknown. The CDR3 contains 13 residues. Germline loops: CDR1 KGHDR, CDR2 SFDVKD. V gave up 4 bases and J gave up 3 bases; unmatched junction bases: 2. The cDNA was produced through 5'RACE with 10-nucleotide random UMIs. TCRdb re-derived calls from the 5' RACE reads in MiXCR, one entry per CDR3 protein. This sample carries 40,000 or so distinct CDR3 sequences, 3% to 3.5% of them seen once, and the ten largest clones take more than 7.5%. Noted time point: longitudinal time-point 1 (baseline). Material for sequencing was PBMCs. This chain links TRBV24-1 with TRBJ2-7, with 7 nucleotides matching TRBD2. This TCR came from a woman aged 60 to 75 with multiple sclerosis. This CDR3 is CATSDGGIYEQYF. For the CDR3, the DNA is TGTGCCACCAGTGACGGGGGGATCTACGAGCAGTACTTC.